This T cell receptor beta chain was captured in a study of blood T cells in healthy people across ages. Study-level results: Underestimates were what the diversity estimates from one million T cells were considered to be.

Concerning this clonotype itself: Its target is unknown.

This CDR3 spans 14 amino acids. Trimming left V 5 bases short and J 0 bases short, with 8 bases between. Germline V gene data show CDR1 as SGHNT and CDR2 as YENEEA. Sample-barcoded 5' priming and a J-beta primer mix drove a second PCR of about 6 to 12 cycles. Any given sample supplied a minimum of 3 million CDR3-containing paired-end reads. TCRdb processed the 5' RACE reads anew with MiXCR; each CDR3 protein has one entry. The repertoire holds approximately 680,000 distinct CDR3 sequences, with about a third as singletons. Each sample gave at least 6 million isolated PBMCs. This sequence originates from a woman at least 80 years old in good health. V gene TRBV11-3 combines with J gene TRBJ2-1, with D hard to call. The specimen sequenced was blood. In DNA form, the CDR3 reads TGTGCCAGCAGCCATCCAAGCTCCTACAATGAGCAGTTCTTC. It specifies CASSHPSSYNEQFF.